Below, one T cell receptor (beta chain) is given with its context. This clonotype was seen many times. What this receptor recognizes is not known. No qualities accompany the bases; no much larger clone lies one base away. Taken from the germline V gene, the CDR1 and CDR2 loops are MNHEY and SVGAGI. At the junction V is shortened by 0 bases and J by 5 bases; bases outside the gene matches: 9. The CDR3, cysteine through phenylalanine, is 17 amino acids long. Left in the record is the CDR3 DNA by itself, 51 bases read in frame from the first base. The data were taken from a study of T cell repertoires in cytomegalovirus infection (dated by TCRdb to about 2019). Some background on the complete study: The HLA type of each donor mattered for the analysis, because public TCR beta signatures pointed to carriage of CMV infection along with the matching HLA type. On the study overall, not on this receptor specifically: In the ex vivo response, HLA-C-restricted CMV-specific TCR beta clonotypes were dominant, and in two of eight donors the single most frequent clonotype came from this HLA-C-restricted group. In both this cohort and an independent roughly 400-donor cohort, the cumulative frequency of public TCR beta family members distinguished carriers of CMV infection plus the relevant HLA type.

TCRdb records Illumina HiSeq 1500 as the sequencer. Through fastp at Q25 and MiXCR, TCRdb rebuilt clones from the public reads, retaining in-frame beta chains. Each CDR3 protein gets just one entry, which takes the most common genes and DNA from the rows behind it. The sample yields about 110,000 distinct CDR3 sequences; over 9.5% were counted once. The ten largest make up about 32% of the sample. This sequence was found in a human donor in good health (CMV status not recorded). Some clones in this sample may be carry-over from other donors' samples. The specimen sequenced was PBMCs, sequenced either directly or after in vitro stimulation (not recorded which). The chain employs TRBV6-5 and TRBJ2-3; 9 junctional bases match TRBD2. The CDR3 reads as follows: CASSYSGGRARGDTQYF. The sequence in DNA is TGTGCCAGCAGTTACTCGGGCGGGAGGGCCCGAGGAGATACGCAGTATTTT.